This T cell receptor (beta chain) was recorded in a study of graft-versus-host responses after intestinal transplantation. Study summary: After anti-thymocyte globulin induction, recipients took tacrolimus and steroids for approximately three years. Study-wide points: Peak circulating GvH clone levels tracked with early post-transplant HvG declines. Some GvH clones were seen earlier in gut or blood, suggesting intestinal origin.

This clone was counted between two and nine times. What it binds is unknown. V gave up 5 bases and J gave up 5 bases; unmatched junction bases: 8. This CDR3 is 14 amino acids long. The germline CDR1 and CDR2 sequences are MNHEY and SMNVEV (reference sequence). Here immunoSEQ multiplex PCR was the method, and the copy in TCRdb shows in-frame clones only, minus some. The sample carries about 22,000 clones, 70% to 80% recorded once. Graft tissue was processed to release intraepithelial and lamina propria lymphocytes. The sequence was collected from a human patient who received an intestinal transplant, so some T cells may come from the graft donor. The input for sequencing was ileum tissue, taken 12 days after intestinal transplant. The chain is built from TRBV27 and TRBJ2-7; 8 bases agree with TRBD1. The CDR3 sequence is CASSRAGGLDEQYF. CDR3 nucleotide sequence: TGTGCCAGCAGTAGGGCAGGGGGCTTGGACGAGCAGTACTTC.